This entry describes one T cell receptor beta chain. Sequenced by immunoSEQ multiplex PCR; TCRdb stores in-frame clones only, minus some. The sample includes about 24,000 clones. The source of the sample is a study of T cells in women clearing cervical HPV infection. The receptor was isolated from a woman between 18 and 75 years old with a cervical HPV16 infection that either progressed to CIN3+ or cleared (not recorded which). Specimen: blood buffy coat.

The CDR3 bases that were read are TGTGCCAGTAGTACACGGGACAGCGGCGAG. This translates into CASSTRDSGE. The entire CDR3 sequence reads CASSTRDSGEQYF. This chain joins TRBV19 and TRBJ2-7, with 7 bases aligning to TRBD1. The read is 3 residues too short to cover the CDR3 end, so that end is filled in from the germline J gene. This CDR3 is built from 13 residues. V was clipped by 4 bases and J by 6 bases; unmatched bases: 6. The germline V gene encodes CDR1 LNHDA and CDR2 SQIVND (reference sequence).